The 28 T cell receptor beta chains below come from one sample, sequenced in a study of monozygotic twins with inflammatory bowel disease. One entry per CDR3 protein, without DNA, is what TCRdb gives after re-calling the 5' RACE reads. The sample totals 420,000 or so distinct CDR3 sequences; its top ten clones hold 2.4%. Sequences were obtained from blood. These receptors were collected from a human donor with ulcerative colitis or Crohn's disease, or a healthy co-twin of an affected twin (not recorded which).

CDR3 sequence: CASSQFPASGRISNEQFF. V usage is TRBV5-1 and J usage is TRBJ2-1; there is no DNA to check the TCRdb D call of TRBD2. This CDR3 spans 18 amino acids. Germline values: CDR1 SGHRS, CDR2 YFSETQ.

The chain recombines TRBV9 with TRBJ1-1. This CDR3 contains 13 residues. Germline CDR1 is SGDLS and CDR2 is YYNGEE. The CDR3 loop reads CASSAGGTAYAFF.

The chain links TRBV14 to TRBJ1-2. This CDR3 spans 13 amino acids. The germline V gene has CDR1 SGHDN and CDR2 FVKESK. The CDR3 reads CASSQDHEGGYTF. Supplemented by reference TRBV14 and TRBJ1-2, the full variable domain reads EAGVTQFPSHSVIEKGQTVTLRCDPISGHDNLYWYRRVMGKEIKFLLHFVKESKQDESGMPNNRFLAERTGGTYSTLKVQPAELEDSGVYFCASSQDHEGGYTFGSGTRLTVV.

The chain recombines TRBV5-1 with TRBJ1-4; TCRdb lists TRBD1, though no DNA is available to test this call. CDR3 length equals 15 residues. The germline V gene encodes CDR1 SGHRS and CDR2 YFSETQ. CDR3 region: CASSLSGDRAEKLFF.

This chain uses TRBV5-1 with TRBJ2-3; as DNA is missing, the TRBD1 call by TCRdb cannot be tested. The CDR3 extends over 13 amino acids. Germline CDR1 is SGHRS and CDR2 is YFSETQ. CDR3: CASSRDQGITQYF.

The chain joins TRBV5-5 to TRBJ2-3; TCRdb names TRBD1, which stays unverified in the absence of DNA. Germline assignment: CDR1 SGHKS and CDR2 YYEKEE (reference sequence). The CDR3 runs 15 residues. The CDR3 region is CASSFGHQSTDTQYF. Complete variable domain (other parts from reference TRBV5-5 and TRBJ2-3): DAGVTQSPTHLIKTRGQQVTLRCSPISGHKSVSWYQQVLGQGPQFIFQYYEKEERGRGNFPDRFSARQFPNYSSELNVNALLLGDSALYLCASSFGHQSTDTQYFGPGTRLTVL.

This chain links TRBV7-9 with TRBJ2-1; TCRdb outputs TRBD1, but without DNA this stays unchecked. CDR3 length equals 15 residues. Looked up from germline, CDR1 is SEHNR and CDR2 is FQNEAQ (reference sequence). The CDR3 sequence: CASSLDQAAYNEQFF.

The CDR3 region is CASSLVEHINGYTF. J is TRBJ1-2 and V is TRBV5-6. In germline, CDR1 is SGHDT, CDR2 YYEEEE. The CDR3 loop spans 14 amino acids.

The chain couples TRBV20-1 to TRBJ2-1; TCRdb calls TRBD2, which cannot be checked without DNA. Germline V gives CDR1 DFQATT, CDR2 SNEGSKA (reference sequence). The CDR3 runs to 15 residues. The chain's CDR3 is CSARDVVAVYNEQFF.

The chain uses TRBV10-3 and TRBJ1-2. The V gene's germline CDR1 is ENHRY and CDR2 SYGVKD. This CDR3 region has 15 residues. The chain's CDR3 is CAISDQASKNYGYTF.

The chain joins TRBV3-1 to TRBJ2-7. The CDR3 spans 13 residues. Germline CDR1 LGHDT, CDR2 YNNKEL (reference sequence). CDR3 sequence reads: CASSQRSGNEQYF.

The CDR3 loop is CASSRTGGDEKLFF. J is TRBJ1-4 and V is TRBV5-6; there is no DNA to check the TCRdb D call of TRBD1. The CDR3 has 14 amino acids. The germline CDR1 and CDR2 sequences are SGHDT and YYEEEE.

The CDR3 here is CSARAPSQNTDTQYF. The chain links TRBV20-1 to TRBJ2-3; the TCRdb D gene call, TRBD1, has no DNA to confirm it. This CDR3 is built from 15 residues. CDR1 is DFQATT, CDR2 SNEGSKA, per germline (reference sequence).

CDR3: CASSRGLAGVRVGGELFF. The V call is TRBV27, the J call TRBJ2-2; TCRdb picks TRBD2, but there is no DNA to check that call. Per germline, CDR1 MNHEY and CDR2 SMNVEV (reference sequence). CDR3 length: 18 residues.

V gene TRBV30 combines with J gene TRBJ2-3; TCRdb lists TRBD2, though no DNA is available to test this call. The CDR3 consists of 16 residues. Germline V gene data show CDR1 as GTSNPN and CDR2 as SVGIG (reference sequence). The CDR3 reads CAWKKRLAGRTDTQYF.

CDR3 amino acids: CASSLRHRTDTQYF. The chain combines TRBV7-3 with TRBJ2-3. Germline CDR1 and CDR2: SGHTA and FQGTGA. CDR3 size: 14 residues.

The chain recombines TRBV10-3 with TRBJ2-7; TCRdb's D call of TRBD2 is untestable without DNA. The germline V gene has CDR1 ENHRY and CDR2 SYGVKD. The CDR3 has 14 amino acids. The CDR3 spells CAISTGGLAREQYF.

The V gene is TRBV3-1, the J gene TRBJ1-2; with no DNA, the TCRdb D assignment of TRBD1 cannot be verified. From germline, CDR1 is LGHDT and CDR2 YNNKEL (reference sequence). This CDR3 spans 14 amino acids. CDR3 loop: CASSQVTGTGGYTF.

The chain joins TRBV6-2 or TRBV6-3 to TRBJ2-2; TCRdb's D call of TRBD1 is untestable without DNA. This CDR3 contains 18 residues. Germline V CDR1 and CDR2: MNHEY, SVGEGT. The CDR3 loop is CASSHLPGRNSNTGELFF.

CDR3 protein: CASSLFGRGQGESGNTIYF. The chain joins TRBV7-9 to TRBJ1-3; TCRdb's D call, TRBD1, is unchecked because there is no DNA. There are 19 residues in the CDR3. From germline, CDR1 is SEHNR and CDR2 FQNEAQ (reference sequence).

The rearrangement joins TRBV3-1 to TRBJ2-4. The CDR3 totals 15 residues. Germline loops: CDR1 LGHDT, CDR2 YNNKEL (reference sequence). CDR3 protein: CASSQDRVAKNIQYF.

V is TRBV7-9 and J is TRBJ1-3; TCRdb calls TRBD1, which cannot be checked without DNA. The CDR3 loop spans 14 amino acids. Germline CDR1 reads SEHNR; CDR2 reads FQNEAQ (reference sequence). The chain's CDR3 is CASSLMDTRNTIYF.

The CDR3 here is CASSFVRDSRNTGELFF. The chain employs TRBV5-5 and TRBJ2-2; TCRdb reports TRBD1, a call that lacks DNA to check it against. CDR1 SGHKS and CDR2 YYEKEE come from the germline V gene (reference sequence). The CDR3 is 17 amino acids.

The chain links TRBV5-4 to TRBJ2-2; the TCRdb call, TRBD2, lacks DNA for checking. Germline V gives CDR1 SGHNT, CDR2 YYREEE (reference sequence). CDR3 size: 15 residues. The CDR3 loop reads CASSLGAKNTGELFF.

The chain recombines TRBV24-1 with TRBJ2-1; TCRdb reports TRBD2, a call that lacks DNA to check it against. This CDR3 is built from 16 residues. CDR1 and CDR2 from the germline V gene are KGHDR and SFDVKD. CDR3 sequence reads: CATSDRGLAGHNEQFF.

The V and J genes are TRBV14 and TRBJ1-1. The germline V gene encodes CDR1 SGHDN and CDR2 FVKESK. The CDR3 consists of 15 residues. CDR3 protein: CASSQNSRLNTEAFF.

This chain's CDR3 is CAISETGPNTGELFF. The J gene is TRBJ2-2, the V gene TRBV10-3; the TCRdb D gene call, TRBD1, has no DNA to confirm it. The CDR3 is 15 residues long. CDR1 and CDR2 (germline): ENHRY, SYGVKD.

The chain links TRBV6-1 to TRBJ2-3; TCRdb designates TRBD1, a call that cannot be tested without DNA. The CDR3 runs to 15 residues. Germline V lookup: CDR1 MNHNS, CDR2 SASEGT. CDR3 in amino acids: CASSRGKLRTDTQYF.